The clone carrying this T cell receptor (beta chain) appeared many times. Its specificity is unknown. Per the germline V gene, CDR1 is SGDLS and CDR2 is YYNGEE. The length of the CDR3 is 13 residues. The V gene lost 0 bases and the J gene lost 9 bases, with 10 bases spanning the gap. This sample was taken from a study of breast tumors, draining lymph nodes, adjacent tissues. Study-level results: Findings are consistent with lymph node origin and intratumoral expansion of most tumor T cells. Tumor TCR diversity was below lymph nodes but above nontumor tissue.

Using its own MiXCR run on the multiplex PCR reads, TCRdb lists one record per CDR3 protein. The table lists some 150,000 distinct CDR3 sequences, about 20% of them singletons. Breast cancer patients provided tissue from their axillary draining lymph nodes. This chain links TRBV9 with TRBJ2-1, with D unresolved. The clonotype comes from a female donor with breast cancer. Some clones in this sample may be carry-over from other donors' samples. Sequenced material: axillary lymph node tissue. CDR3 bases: TGTGCCAGCAGCGTAGAACCCGGTGTTGAGCAGTTCTTC. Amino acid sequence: CASSVEPGVEQFF. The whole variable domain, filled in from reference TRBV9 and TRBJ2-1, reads DSGVTQTPKHLITATGQRVTLRCSPRSGDLSVYWYQQSLDQGLQFLIQYYNGEERAKGNILERFSAQQFPDLHSELNLSSLELGDSALYFCASSVEPGVEQFFGPGTRLTVL.